The present T cell receptor (beta chain) was sequenced within a study of T cell responses to AZD1222 COVID-19 vaccine (TCRdb year 2021). About the full investigation: Because spike-specific TCR depth and breadth did not differ between the two schedules, AZD1222 recipients who got a second dose at roughly 4 weeks were pooled with those who got a second dose at roughly 12 weeks. TCR sequencing was performed for roughly 240 trial participants, of whom approximately 200 were given two doses of AZD1222 and roughly 25 were given two doses of MenACWY control vaccine. Trial participants were enrolled by age into subgroups of 18-55, 56-69 and 70-plus years, and around 150, 28 and 57 TCR-sequenced participants, respectively, were included in these subgroups.

General study outcomes and caveats: CD4 TCRs associated with the vaccine covered the entire spike protein, and the dominant responses were in regions 160-218 and 743-854. The 56-69-year group was small, and its depth increase did not reach significance, likely because of low power. Reportedly, close to half of the unique spike-specific TCRs recognized epitopes lying outside the regions that are mutated in the B.1.351 and B.1.1.7 variants. Spike-specific TCR breadth and depth rose significantly after two AZD1222 doses compared with day 0 and with MenACWY recipients. Conclusions about previously exposed vaccinees were limited because only 5 or 6 AZD1222 recipients were SARS-CoV-2 seropositive at baseline. Because no samples from the day 14 peak response were available, repertoires could be characterized only after the peak T cell response. Most participants were white British and females outnumbered males, and the authors suggested that clonal diversity may have been underestimated.

Counted from cysteine to phenylalanine, this CDR3 has 14 amino acids. Only CDR3 DNA is held: 42 bases, read in frame from base 1. CDR1 SGHTS and CDR2 YDEGEE are derived from the germline V gene. V lost 2 bases and J lost 6 bases; the stretch between them is 15 bases long. The CDR3 regions of human TCRbeta chains were subjected to immunosequencing. For the original study's pipeline: TCRs in the repertoires were compared against a reference library of SARS-CoV-2-specific TCRs that had been generated with the MIRA antigen-specificity platform. Breadth was defined as the fraction of unique TCRs that were SARS-CoV-2-associated. Depth was defined as the fraction of total T cells that were SARS-CoV-2-associated. Each spike-specific TCR was assigned to its reactive spike region and to a CD4 or CD8 class using the MIRA data. Log10-transformed breadth and depth values were compared by one-way ANOVA with Sidak's multiple comparisons tests. TCRdb re-hosts the immuneACCESS table, in-frame sequences only. Its copies lack some clones; in the studies checked, an unresolved V gene accounts for under half of them, and the cause for the rest is not known. The D gene and trimming were derived from the DNA, and the V and J assignments and clone size from that table. The sample has 150,000 to 200,000 clones on record, less than 95% of them singletons. The leading ten clones occupy around 1.3% of the sample.

Remarks on this clone: Its antigen is still unknown. No clone much larger than this one lies a single base away; base qualities are absent.

In the paper's terms, the time point label means: baseline before first vaccination. Samples from vaccinated people were obtained from the UK trials COV001 and COV002, which included a single-blind randomized controlled phase 2/3 trial of AZD1222 (ChAdOx1 nCoV-19) in healthy adults. For TCRbeta chain sequencing, PBMC samples were collected from trial participants at day 0 and at day 28 after the second dose. Material: peripheral blood, obtained on day 0 of AZD1222 vaccination. The receptor was isolated from an adult in good health. The rearranged chain carries TRBV5-8 and TRBJ2-7; no D gene call is confident. The CDR3 loop reads CASSFRTVASEQYF. The bases read TGTGCCAGCAGCTTTCGGACGGTTGCGAGCGAGCAGTACTTC.